The sequence of this TCR beta chain was determined in a study of OX40 agonist ivuxolimab in advanced cancers. About the research overall: Three partial responders included one hepatocellular carcinoma patient and two cutaneous melanoma patients. Study conclusions and caveats: Low normalized clonal expansion also occurred in some nonresponding patients. On average, CD8+ T cells had more expanded clones than CD4+.

This clone came up a few times. Its antigen is still unknown. Trimming at V came to 9 bases and at J to 6 bases, leaving 9 bases not matched to a gene. The germline V gene encodes CDR1 SNHLY and CDR2 FYNNEI. The CDR3 contains 15 residues. Measured with immunoSEQ multiplex PCR; TCRdb has only the in-frame clones, and not every one. The table has approximately 33,000 clones, approximately 89% seen once. This sequence originates from an adult with an advanced solid tumor such as melanoma, head and neck, liver or kidney cancer. The sample was CD4+ or CD8+ T cells sorted from blood, taken in a trial of the OX40 agonist ivuxolimab. The chain joins TRBV2 to TRBJ2-2; TRBD2 aligns across 11 bases. In DNA form, the CDR3 reads TGTGCCAGTAGTAGCGGGAGGGTGGCGCCCGGGGAGCTGTTTTTT. Protein product: CASSSGRVAPGELFF.